This T cell receptor (beta chain) originates from a study of neurological immune-mediated disorders. As for the study in general: Among the approximately 34 patients with multiple sclerosis, some 31 were relapsing-remitting, while 3 were secondary progressive.

Time point in this sample: longitudinal time-point 1 (baseline). The germline gives CDR1 SNHLY, CDR2 FYNNEI. Losses at the gene ends were 5 bases for V and 9 bases for J; bases not matched to a gene: 11. This CDR3 has 15 amino acids. 5'RACE with 10-nucleotide random UMIs produced the cDNA. TCRdb passed the 5' RACE reads through MiXCR, listing each CDR3 protein once. The table includes tens of thousands of distinct CDR3 sequences, approximately 3% detected once. Study-wide results and limits: Repertoires from 18 of 34 multiple sclerosis patients grouped phylogenetically into a related-CDR3 cluster, suggesting a possible signature. CDR3 amino acid sequences found in expanded clones were never shared across subjects, suggesting private repertoires in all groups.

This clonotype was seen at least ten times. Its antigen is undetermined. This TCR was sampled from a woman aged 60 to 75 with multiple sclerosis. The chain couples TRBV2 to TRBJ2-3; 10 bases are a match to TRBD2. Specimen: PBMCs. The CDR3 here is CASSPLAGVRATQYF. The CDR3 DNA is TGTGCCAGCAGTCCCCTAGCGGGGGTAAGGGCAACGCAGTATTTT.